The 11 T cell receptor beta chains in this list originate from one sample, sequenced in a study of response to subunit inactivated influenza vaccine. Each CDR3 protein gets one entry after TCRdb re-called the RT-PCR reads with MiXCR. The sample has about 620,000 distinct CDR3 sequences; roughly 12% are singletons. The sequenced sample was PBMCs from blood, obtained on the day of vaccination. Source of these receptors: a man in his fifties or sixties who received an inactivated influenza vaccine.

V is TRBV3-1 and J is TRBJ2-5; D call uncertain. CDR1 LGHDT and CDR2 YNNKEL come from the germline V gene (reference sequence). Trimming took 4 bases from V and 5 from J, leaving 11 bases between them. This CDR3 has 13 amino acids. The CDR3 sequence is CASSPWGLETQYF. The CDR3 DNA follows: TGTGCCAGCAGCCCGTGGGGTTTGGAGACCCAGTACTTC.

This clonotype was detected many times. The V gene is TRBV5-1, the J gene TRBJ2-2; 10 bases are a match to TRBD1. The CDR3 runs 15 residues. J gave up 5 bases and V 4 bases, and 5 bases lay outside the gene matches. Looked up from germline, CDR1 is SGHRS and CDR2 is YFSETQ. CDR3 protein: CASSPWDRGTGELFF. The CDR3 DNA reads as TGCGCCAGCAGCCCCTGGGACAGGGGAACCGGGGAGCTGTTTTTT.

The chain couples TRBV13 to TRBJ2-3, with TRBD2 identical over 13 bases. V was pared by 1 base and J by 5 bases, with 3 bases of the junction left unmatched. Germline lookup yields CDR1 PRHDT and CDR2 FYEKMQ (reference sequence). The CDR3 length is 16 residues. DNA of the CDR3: TGTGCCAGCAGCTTAGAGGGACTAGCGGGAAGAGATACGCAGTATTTT. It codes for CASSLEGLAGRDTQYF.

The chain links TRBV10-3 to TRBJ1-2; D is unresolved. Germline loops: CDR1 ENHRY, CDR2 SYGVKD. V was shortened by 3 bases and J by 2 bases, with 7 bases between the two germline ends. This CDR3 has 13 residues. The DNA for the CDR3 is TGTGCCATCAGTGAAGGCCAAAACTATGGCTACACCTTC. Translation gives CAISEGQNYGYTF.

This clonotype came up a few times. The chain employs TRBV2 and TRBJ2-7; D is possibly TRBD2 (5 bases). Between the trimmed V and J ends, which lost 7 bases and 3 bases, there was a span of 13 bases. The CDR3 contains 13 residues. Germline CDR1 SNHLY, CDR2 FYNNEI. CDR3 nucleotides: TGTGCCAGCAAGATTGAGGGTATCTACGAGCAGTACTTC. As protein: CASKIEGIYEQYF. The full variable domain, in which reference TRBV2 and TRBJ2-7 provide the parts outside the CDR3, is EPEVTQTPSHQVTQMGQEVILRCVPISNHLYFYWYRQILGQKVEFLVSFYNNEISEKSEIFDDQFSVERPDGSNFTLKIRSTKLEDSAMYFCASKIEGIYEQYFGPGTRLTVT.

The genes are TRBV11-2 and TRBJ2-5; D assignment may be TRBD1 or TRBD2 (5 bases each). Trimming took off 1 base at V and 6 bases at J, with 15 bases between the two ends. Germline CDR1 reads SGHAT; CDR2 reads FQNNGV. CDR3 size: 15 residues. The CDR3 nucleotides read TGTGCCAGCAGCTTAGGGAGAGCCGGGGCAAAGACCCAGTACTTC. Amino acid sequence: CASSLGRAGAKTQYF.

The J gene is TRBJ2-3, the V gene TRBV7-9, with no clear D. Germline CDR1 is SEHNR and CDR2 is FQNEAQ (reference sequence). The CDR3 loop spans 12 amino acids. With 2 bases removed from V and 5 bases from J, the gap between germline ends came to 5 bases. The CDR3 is CASSLSQDTQYF. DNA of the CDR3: TGTGCCAGCAGCTTATCGCAAGATACGCAGTATTTT.

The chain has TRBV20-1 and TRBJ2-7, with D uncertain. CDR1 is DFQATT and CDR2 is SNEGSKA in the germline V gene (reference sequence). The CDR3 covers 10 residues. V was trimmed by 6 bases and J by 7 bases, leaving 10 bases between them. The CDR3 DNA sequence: TGCAGTGCCAAAGACTGGGAGCAGTACTTC. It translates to CSAKDWEQYF.

The CDR3 DNA sequence: TGTGCCACCAGCAGAGATTCGGACGGAAACGGCTACACCTTC. This codes for CATSRDSDGNGYTF. The chain recombines TRBV15 with TRBJ1-2, with D hard to call. The CDR3 runs to 14 residues. The V end lost 0 bases, the J end lost 8 bases, and 13 bases lay between the germline ends. Germline lookup yields CDR1 LNHNV and CDR2 YYDKDF (reference sequence).

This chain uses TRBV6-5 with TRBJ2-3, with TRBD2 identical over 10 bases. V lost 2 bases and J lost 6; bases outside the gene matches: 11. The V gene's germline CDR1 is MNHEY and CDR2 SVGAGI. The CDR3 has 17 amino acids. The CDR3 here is CASSYTLAGELRDTQYF. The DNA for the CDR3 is TGTGCCAGCAGTTACACCCTAGCGGGGGAGCTTCGGGATACGCAGTATTTT.

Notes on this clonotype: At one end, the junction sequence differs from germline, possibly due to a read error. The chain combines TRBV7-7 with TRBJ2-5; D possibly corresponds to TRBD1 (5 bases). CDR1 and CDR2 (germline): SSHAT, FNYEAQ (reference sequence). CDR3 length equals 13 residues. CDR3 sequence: CASSLGVVETQYF. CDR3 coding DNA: TGTGCTAGCAGCCTAGGGGTTGTGGAGACCCAGTACTTC.